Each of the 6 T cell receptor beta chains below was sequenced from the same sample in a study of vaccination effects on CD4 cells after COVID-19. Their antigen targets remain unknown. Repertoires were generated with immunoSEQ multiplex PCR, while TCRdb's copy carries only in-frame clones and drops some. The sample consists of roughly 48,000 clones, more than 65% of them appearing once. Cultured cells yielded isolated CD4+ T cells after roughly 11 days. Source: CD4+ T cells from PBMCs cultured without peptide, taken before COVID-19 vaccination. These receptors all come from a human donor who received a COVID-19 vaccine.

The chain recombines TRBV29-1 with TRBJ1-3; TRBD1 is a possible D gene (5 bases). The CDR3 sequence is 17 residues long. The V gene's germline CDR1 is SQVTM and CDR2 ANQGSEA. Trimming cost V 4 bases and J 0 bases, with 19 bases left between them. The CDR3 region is CSVANRKGPSSGNTIYF. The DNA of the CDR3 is TGCAGCGTTGCGAACAGGAAGGGACCGAGCTCTGGAAACACCATATATTTT. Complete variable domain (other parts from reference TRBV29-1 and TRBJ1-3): SAVISQKPSRDICQRGTSLTIQCQVDSQVTMMFWYRQQPGQSLTLIATANQGSEATYESGFVIDKFPISRPNLTFSTLTVSNMSPEDSSIYLCSVANRKGPSSGNTIYFGEGSWLTVV.

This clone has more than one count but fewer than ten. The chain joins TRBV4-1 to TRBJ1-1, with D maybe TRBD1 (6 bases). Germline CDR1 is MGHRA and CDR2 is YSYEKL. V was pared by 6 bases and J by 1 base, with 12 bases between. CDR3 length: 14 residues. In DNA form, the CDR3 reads TGCGCCAGCAGGGGGACATTGAAGAACACTGAAGCTTTCTTT. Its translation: CASRGTLKNTEAFF.

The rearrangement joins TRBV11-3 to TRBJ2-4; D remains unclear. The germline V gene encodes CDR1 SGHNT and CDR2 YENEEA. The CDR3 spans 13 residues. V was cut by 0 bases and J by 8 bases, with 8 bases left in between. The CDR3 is CASSLEANHIQYF. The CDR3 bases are TGTGCCAGCAGCTTAGAGGCGAATCACATTCAGTACTTC. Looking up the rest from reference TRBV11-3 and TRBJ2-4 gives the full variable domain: EAGVVQSPRYKIIEKKQPVAFWCNPISGHNTLYWYLQNLGQGPELLIRYENEEAVDDSQLPKDRFSAERLKGVDSTLKIQPAELGDSAVYLCASSLEANHIQYFGAGTRLSVL.

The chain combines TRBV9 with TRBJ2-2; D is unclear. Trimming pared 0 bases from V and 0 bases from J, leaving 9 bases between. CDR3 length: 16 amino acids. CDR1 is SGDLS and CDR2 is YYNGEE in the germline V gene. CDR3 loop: CASSVEGFANTGELFF. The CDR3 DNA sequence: TGTGCCAGCAGCGTAGAGGGCTTCGCGAACACCGGGGAGCTGTTTTTT.

The CDR3 region is CASSLGGGSYEQYF. CDR3 nucleotide sequence: TGTGCCAGCAGTTTAGGAGGGGGATCCTACGAGCAGTACTTC. The chain combines TRBV6-1 with TRBJ2-7; the D call may be TRBD1 or TRBD2 (6 bases each). Trimming took off 5 bases at V and 1 base at J, with 12 bases between the two ends. Looked up from germline, CDR1 is MNHNS and CDR2 is SASEGT. The CDR3 spans 14 residues.

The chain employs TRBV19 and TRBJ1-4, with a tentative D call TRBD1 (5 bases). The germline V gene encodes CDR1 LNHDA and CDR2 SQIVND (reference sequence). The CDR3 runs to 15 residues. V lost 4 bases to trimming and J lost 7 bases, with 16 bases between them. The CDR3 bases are TGTGCCAGTAGTAAACCAGGGCGGAGGGCTGAAAAACTGTTTTTT. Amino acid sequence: CASSKPGRRAEKLFF.